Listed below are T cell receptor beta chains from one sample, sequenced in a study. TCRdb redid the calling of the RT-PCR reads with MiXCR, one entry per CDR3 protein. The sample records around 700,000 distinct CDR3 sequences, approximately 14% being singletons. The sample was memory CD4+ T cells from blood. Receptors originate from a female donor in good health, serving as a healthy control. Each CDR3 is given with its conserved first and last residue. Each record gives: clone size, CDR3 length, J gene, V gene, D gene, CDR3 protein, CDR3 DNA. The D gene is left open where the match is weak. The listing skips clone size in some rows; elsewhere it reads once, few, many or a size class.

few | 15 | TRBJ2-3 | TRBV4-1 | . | CASSPGPISTDTQYF | TGCGCCAGCAGCCCGGGCCCGATTTCCACAGATACGCAGTATTTT
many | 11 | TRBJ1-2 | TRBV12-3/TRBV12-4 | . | CASFGGDGYTF | TGTGCCAGCTTCGGCGGGGACGGCTACACCTTC
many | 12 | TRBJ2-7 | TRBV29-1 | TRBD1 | CSVATGGGEQYF | TGCAGCGTGGCAACAGGGGGCGGCGAGCAGTACTTC
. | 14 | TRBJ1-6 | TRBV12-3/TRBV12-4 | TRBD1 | CASSGQGRNSPLHF | TGTGCCAGCAGTGGACAGGGGAGAAATTCACCCCTCCACTTT
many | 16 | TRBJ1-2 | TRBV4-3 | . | CASSQETRQAGDGYTF | TGCGCCAGCAGCCAAGAAACTCGGCAGGCCGGCGATGGCTACACCTTC
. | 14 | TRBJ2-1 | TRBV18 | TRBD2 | CASSRLAGGDEQFF | TGTGCCAGCTCACGACTAGCGGGAGGAGATGAGCAGTTCTTC
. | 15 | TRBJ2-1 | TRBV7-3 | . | CASSETGSNTNEQFF | TGTGCCAGCAGCGAGACAGGTTCTAATACCAATGAGCAGTTCTTC
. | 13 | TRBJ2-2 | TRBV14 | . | CASSQDPTGELFF | TGTGCCAGCAGCCAAGACCCTACCGGGGAGCTGTTTTTT
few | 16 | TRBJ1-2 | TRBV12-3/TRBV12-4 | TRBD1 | CASSPGTGGPNYGYTF | TGTGCCAGCAGTCCCGGGACAGGGGGACCCAACTATGGCTACACCTTC
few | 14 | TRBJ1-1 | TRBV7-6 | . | CASSLGQSGTEAFF | TGTGCCAGCAGCTTAGGGCAGTCGGGCACTGAAGCTTTCTTT
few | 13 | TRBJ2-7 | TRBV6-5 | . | CASRDSRSYEQYF | TGTGCCAGCAGGGACAGCCGCTCCTACGAGCAGTACTTC
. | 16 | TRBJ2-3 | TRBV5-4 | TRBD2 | CASTRTSGGRGDTQYF | TGTGCCAGCACCAGGACTAGCGGAGGCCGGGGAGATACGCAGTATTTT
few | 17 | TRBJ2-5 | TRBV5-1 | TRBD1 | CASSRGTGGAVGETQYF | TGCGCCAGCAGCCGCGGGACAGGGGGCGCGGTAGGAGAGACCCAGTACTTC
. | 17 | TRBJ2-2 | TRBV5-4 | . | CASVHGGPAGAKGELFF | TGTGCCAGCGTCCATGGGGGACCAGCGGGCGCGAAAGGGGAGCTGTTTTTT